The present T cell receptor (beta chain) was sequenced within a study of cytomegalovirus exposure and HLA in healthy donors. Looking at the study overall: Roughly 85 million unique TCRs from HLA-typed donors made up an early data release.

This clone was counted only a few times. Antigen unknown. PCR employed 60 Vbeta and 13 Jbeta primers. Sequenced by immunoSEQ multiplex PCR; TCRdb stores in-frame clones only, minus some. The table shows about 140,000 clones, with just over 65% occurring only once. This CDR3 is built from 12 residues. Trimming took off 1 base at V and 7 bases at J, with 5 bases between the two ends. Looked up from germline, CDR1 is MNHEY and CDR2 is SMNVEV (reference sequence). Whole-study findings and limits: Altogether, around 160 TCR beta chains were recorded as cytomegalovirus-associated.

The clonotype originates from an older woman in good health and CMV-seronegative. This rearrangement joins TRBV27 to TRBJ1-5; D ambiguous. Sequencing used PBMCs. CDR3 DNA: TGTGCCAGCAGTTTATTCGGGCAGCCCCAGCATTTT. Translated: CASSLFGQPQHF.